This record looks at one T cell receptor (beta chain) sequence and its context. Its antigen is undetermined. The record originates from a study of T cell clonotyping in hematopoietic cell transplantation. CDR3 length: 15 residues. V lost 0 bases to trimming and J lost 5 bases, with 8 bases between them. Looked up from germline, CDR1 is MGHDK and CDR2 is SYGVNS. Profiling relied on immunoSEQ multiplex PCR, and the TCRdb table lists in-frame clones only, not all of them. The sample lists some 13,000 clones, 75% to 95% occurring once. Notes on the study in general: Cells were unsorted, so CD4 and CD8 contributions were not separated.

The V gene is TRBV25-1, the J gene TRBJ1-6; a weak D match, TRBD1 (5 bases). Sequenced sample: peripheral blood mononuclear cells. The receptor's source is a man aged 25-40 years in good health. Some clones in this sample may be carry-over from other donors' samples. CDR3 in amino acids: CASSEYRGNNSPLHF. Here the CDR3 DNA reads TGTGCCAGCAGTGAATATCGGGGCAATAATTCACCCCTCCACTTT.